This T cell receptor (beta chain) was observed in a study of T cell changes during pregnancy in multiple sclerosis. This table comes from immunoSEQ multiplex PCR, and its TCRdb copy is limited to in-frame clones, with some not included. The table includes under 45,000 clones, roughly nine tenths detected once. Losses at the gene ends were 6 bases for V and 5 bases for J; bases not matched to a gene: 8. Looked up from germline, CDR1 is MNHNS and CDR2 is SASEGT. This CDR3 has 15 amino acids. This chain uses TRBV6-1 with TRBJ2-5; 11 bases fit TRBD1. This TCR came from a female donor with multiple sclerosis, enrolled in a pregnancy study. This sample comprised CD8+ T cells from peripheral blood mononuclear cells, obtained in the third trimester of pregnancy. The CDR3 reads CASRRRDRGDETQYF. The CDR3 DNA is TGTGCCAGCAGGCGCCGGGACAGGGGGGATGAGACCCAGTACTTC.